The clone carrying this T cell receptor beta chain was counted only a few times. This specimen comes from a study of blood T cell repertoires in COVID-19. TCRdb's copy holds only in-frame clones and misses some; the assay was immunoSEQ multiplex PCR. This sample carries about 250,000 clones, 83% of them seen once, and the ten largest clones take around 6%. The CDR3 has 16 amino acids. CDR1 and CDR2 (germline): MDHEN, SYDVKM. The V gene end was trimmed by 5 bases and the J gene end by 2 bases; junction bases not matched to a gene: 2. The sample was peripheral blood. The source of this sequence is a human donor in a cohort sampled during active COVID-19. The chain recombines TRBV28 with TRBJ2-6; 11 bases agree with TRBD1. CDR3 sequence: CASSPGQGAGANVLTF. In DNA form, the CDR3 reads TGTGCCAGCAGTCCGGGACAGGGGGCTGGGGCCAACGTCCTGACTTTC.